These 24 T cell receptor beta chains were sequenced from one sample in a study of CD8+CD57+ T cells in acquired aplastic anemia. The study profiled TCR beta VDJ and CDR3 using genomic DNA as template. MiXCR, run by TCRdb on the reads, gives a single entry per CDR3 protein. The sample comprises under 250,000 distinct CDR3 sequences, 60% to 80% of which are singletons, and roughly three fifths rests with the top ten. Patients sequenced had flow cytometry evidence of CD8+CD57+ cell expansion. The sequenced sample consisted of sorted CD4+, CD8+, or CD8+CD57+ T cells (not recorded which) from PBMCs. These receptor sequences come from a human donor with aplastic anemia.

This clonotype occurred a few times. The rearrangement uses TRBV29-1 and TRBJ1-1, with D uncertain. Germline V gene lookup returns CDR1 SQVTM and CDR2 ANQGSEA. Trimming stripped 4 bases from V and 0 bases from J, with 12 bases between. The CDR3 covers 14 residues. CDR3 region: CSVGLGPLNTEAFF. The CDR3 DNA is TGCAGCGTTGGGTTAGGGCCCTTGAACACTGAAGCTTTCTTT.

V gene TRBV20-1 combines with J gene TRBJ1-1; the D gene is possibly TRBD1 (5 bases). With 3 bases removed from V and 1 base from J, the gap between germline ends came to 15 bases. Germline V gene lookup returns CDR1 DFQATT and CDR2 SNEGSKA (reference sequence). CDR3 length: 15 amino acids. The CDR3 region has the DNA TGCAGTGCTAGGGGGGGGGAGGTTAGGAACACTGAAGCTTTCTTT. As protein: CSARGGEVRNTEAFF.

This clonotype has at least ten counts. The rearrangement uses TRBV5-6 and TRBJ2-7; 9 positions agree with TRBD2. J lost 3 bases, V lost 1 base, and 2 bases had no gene match. Germline CDR1 is SGHDT and CDR2 is YYEEEE. CDR3 length: 14 residues. The CDR3 spells CASSLQRGVYEQYF. CDR3 nucleotides: TGTGCCAGCAGCTTGCAGCGGGGGGTCTACGAGCAGTACTTC.

V usage is TRBV7-8 and J usage is TRBJ2-7; maybe TRBD2 (7 bases). This CDR3 has 15 amino acids. Germline assignment: CDR1 SGHVS and CDR2 FQNEAQ. V shed 5 bases and J shed 4 bases, with 18 bases lying between them. The CDR3 DNA sequence: TGTGCCAGCAGCCGCCCGCCCGAGGGGGGGTACGAGCAGTACTTC. Translated: CASSRPPEGGYEQYF.

This clonotype occurred a few times. V is TRBV2 and J is TRBJ1-6; possibly TRBD1 for D (5 bases). Trimming took off 10 bases at V and 2 bases at J, with 15 bases between the two ends. This CDR3 contains 15 residues. In germline, CDR1 is SNHLY, CDR2 FYNNEI. This chain's CDR3 is CATIRGGTYNSPLHF. In nucleotides, the CDR3 is TGTGCCACCATCCGGGGGGGGACCTATAATTCACCCCTCCACTTT.

This clonotype has more than one count but fewer than ten. The chain has TRBV25-1 and TRBJ1-4, with D tentatively TRBD1 (6 bases). The CDR3 is 13 amino acids. V dropped 5 bases and J dropped 10 bases, with 14 bases sitting between them. CDR1 MGHDK and CDR2 SYGVNS come from the germline V gene. The CDR3 nucleotides are TGTGCCAGCAGTCAGGGGACCCCAGGAAAACTGTTTTTT. Protein sequence: CASSQGTPGKLFF. The full variable domain, rest sourced from reference TRBV25-1 and TRBJ1-4, is EADIYQTPRYLVIGTGKKITLECSQTMGHDKMYWYQQDPGMELHLIHYSYGVNSTEKGDLSSESTVSRIRTEHFPLTLESARPSHTSQYLCASSQGTPGKLFFGSGTQLSVL.

Concerning this clonotype itself: At one of its ends the junction is not consistent with the germline gene, which may arise from a read error. This chain uses TRBV7-3 with TRBJ2-7; 7 bases line up with TRBD2. Germline CDR1 and CDR2: SGHTA and FQGTGA. This CDR3 is 15 amino acids long. The CDR3 DNA reads as TGCGCCAGCAGCGTGGGACTAACGGCCGCCTACGAGCAGCACTTC. It specifies CASSVGLTAAYEQHF.

This chain connects TRBV20-1 to TRBJ1-1; D is ambiguous. This CDR3 region has 13 residues. The V gene lost 6 bases and the J gene lost 0 bases, with 11 bases spanning the gap. Germline CDR1 and CDR2: DFQATT and SNEGSKA (reference sequence). The CDR3 loop reads CSATGDMNTEAFF. CDR3 nucleotides: TGCAGTGCCACCGGAGACATGAACACTGAAGCTTTCTTT.

This chain joins TRBV6-5 and TRBJ2-3; D may be TRBD2 (5 bases). CDR1 and CDR2 (germline): MNHEY, SVGAGI. V was trimmed by 0 bases and J by 6 bases, leaving 10 bases between them. The CDR3 covers 14 residues. Here the CDR3 DNA reads TGTGCCAGCAGTTACTCAAGGCGAGGGGATACGCAGTATTTT. Translated: CASSYSRRGDTQYF.

The sample holds a few counts of this clonotype. The rearrangement joins TRBV7-9 to TRBJ2-7; the match to TRBD2 covers 7 bases. This CDR3 is built from 14 residues. CDR1 and CDR2 (germline): SEHNR, FQNEAQ (reference sequence). The V and J ends lost 7 bases and 3 bases, in that order; junction bases with no gene match: 9. DNA of the CDR3: TGTGCCAGCACCAAAGGTGGCGGGAGCTACGAGCAGTACTTC. Encoded protein: CASTKGGGSYEQYF.

The V call is TRBV20-1, the J call TRBJ2-7; the D gene is possibly TRBD1 (6 bases). The CDR3 is 14 amino acids. Trimming removed 5 bases at V and 1 base at J, with 15 bases between. The germline V gene has CDR1 DFQATT and CDR2 SNEGSKA (reference sequence). The CDR3 DNA follows: TGCAGTGCTTTTGGACAGTCAACTTCCTACGAGCAGTACTTC. As protein: CSAFGQSTSYEQYF.

V gene TRBV10-3 combines with J gene TRBJ2-7, with TRBD1 as a possible D gene (6 bases). The CDR3 totals 14 residues. V lost 1 base to trimming and J lost 1 base, with 8 bases between them. Germline CDR1 is ENHRY and CDR2 is SYGVKD. The CDR3 DNA reads TGTGCCATCAGTGAGTACAGGGCATCCTACGAGCAGTACTTC. As protein: CAISEYRASYEQYF.

The chain uses TRBV7-6 and TRBJ2-3; D is unresolved. The CDR3 is made up of 14 amino acids. Trimming left V 5 bases short and J 2 bases short, with 11 bases between. From germline, CDR1 is SGHVS and CDR2 FNYEAQ. CDR3 in amino acids: CASSLLGVTDTQYF. In nucleotides, the CDR3 is TGTGCCAGCAGCCTCCTTGGGGTCACAGATACGCAGTATTTT. The full variable domain, its missing parts supplied by reference TRBV7-6 and TRBJ2-3, is GAGVSQSPRYKVTKRGQDVALRCDPISGHVSLYWYRQALGQGPEFLTYFNYEAQQDKSGLPNDRFSAERPEGSISTLTIQRTEQRDSAMYRCASSLLGVTDTQYFGPGTRLTVL.

V gene TRBV19 combines with J gene TRBJ2-1, with D maybe TRBD2 (5 bases). CDR1 is LNHDA, CDR2 SQIVND, per germline (reference sequence). V was pared by 1 base and J by 7 bases, with 5 bases between. This CDR3 has 12 amino acids. As DNA, the CDR3 is TGTGCCAGTAGTATAGCGGGGAATGAGCAGTTCTTC. It yields the protein CASSIAGNEQFF.

J is TRBJ2-5 and V is TRBV7-2; unclear D gene. Looked up from germline, CDR1 is SGHTA and CDR2 is FQGNSA. V lost 2 bases to trimming and J lost 6 bases, with 22 bases between them. CDR3 length: 17 amino acids. The CDR3 loop is CASSLQARTTPKQTQYF. CDR3 coding DNA: TGTGCCAGCAGCTTACAGGCCAGAACCACTCCAAAGCAGACCCAGTACTTC.

The rearrangement uses TRBV20-1 and TRBJ2-7; 14 nucleotides align to TRBD2. Trimming removed 1 base from V and 5 bases from J; junction bases left unmatched: 4. The CDR3 covers 15 residues. From germline, CDR1 is DFQATT and CDR2 SNEGSKA (reference sequence). CDR3 in amino acids: CSARVGTSGSNEQYF. CDR3 nucleotides: TGCAGTGCTAGAGTCGGGACTAGCGGGAGTAACGAGCAGTACTTC.

This clonotype has a single count. The chain uses TRBV5-6 and TRBJ1-2; TRBD1 might be the D (5 bases). This CDR3 has 15 amino acids. Germline CDR1 and CDR2: SGHDT and YYEEEE. V shed 0 bases and J shed 3 bases, with 12 bases lying between them. The CDR3 DNA reads as TGTGCCAGCAGCTTGGGGGGGAGGAGAGACTATGGCTACACCTTC. It yields the protein CASSLGGRRDYGYTF.

The CDR3 loop reads CATSSLGWTGDNYGYTF. The CDR3, as DNA: TGTGCCACCAGCAGCTTAGGGTGGACAGGGGATAACTATGGCTACACCTTC. J is TRBJ1-2 and V is TRBV15; 9 bases align to TRBD1. Germline assignment: CDR1 LNHNV and CDR2 YYDKDF (reference sequence). The ends lost 3 bases at V and 1 base at J; junction bases unmatched: 9. This CDR3 region has 17 residues.

V gene TRBV5-1 combines with J gene TRBJ2-2; TRBD1 agrees at 7 bases. CDR1 and CDR2 from the germline V gene are SGHRS and YFSETQ. The CDR3 contains 13 residues. Trimming took 7 bases from V and 6 from J; bases not matched to a gene: 6. CDR3 nucleotide sequence: TGCGCCAGCGGCTACGGACAGGCCGGGGAGCTGTTTTTT. Translated: CASGYGQAGELFF.

The chain combines TRBV2 with TRBJ1-6; TRBD1 matches at 11 bases. The germline gives CDR1 SNHLY, CDR2 FYNNEI. The CDR3 is made up of 15 amino acids. V was clipped by 3 bases and J by 9 bases; unmatched bases: 4. CDR3 loop: CASSDWGQGVSPLHF. CDR3 in DNA: TGTGCCAGCAGTGATTGGGGACAGGGGGTTTCACCCCTCCACTTT.

This clonotype was observed many times. CDR3: CASSLGPEQYF. CDR3 nucleotide sequence: TGCGCCAGCAGCTTGGGTCCGGAGCAGTACTTC. The chain recombines TRBV5-1 with TRBJ2-7; no firm D call. Germline CDR1 and CDR2: SGHRS and YFSETQ. Trimming removed 0 bases at V and 7 bases at J, with 5 bases between. The CDR3 has 11 amino acids.

The chain links TRBV7-6 to TRBJ2-7; TRBD1 agrees at 8 bases. The trim removed 3 bases at V and 7 bases at J, leaving 5 bases unmatched. The CDR3 runs to 13 residues. Germline lookup yields CDR1 SGHVS and CDR2 FNYEAQ. In DNA form, the CDR3 reads TGTGCCAGCAGCTTCGACAGGGGTGGGGAGCAGTACTTC. Amino acid sequence: CASSFDRGGEQYF.

The chain recombines TRBV19 with TRBJ1-1; no clear D gene. In germline, CDR1 is LNHDA, CDR2 SQIVND (reference sequence). Trimming pared 6 bases from V and 2 bases from J, leaving 10 bases between. CDR3 length: 13 amino acids. This chain's CDR3 is CASRPDGNTEAFF. The CDR3 nucleotides read TGTGCCAGTAGACCGGACGGTAACACTGAAGCTTTCTTT.

V gene TRBV11-3 combines with J gene TRBJ2-2; the D is unclear. Germline lookup yields CDR1 SGHNT and CDR2 YENEEA. CDR3 length equals 13 residues. V lost 1 base and J lost 7, with 7 bases in between. The CDR3 region has the DNA TGTGCCAGCAGCTTAGGAGTGGGCGGGGAGCTGTTTTTT. Amino acid sequence: CASSLGVGGELFF.